This TCR beta chain was obtained from a study of shared clonotypes between healthy human individuals. This clone was detected a few times. Other DNA sequences of this sample code for an identical CDR3. The method was immunoSEQ multiplex PCR; TCRdb's version includes in-frame clones alone and lacks a portion of them. The sample contains roughly 590,000 clones, 95% of which appear only once. The V and J ends lost 0 bases and 2 bases respectively, with 6 bases between them. CDR1 SGHDT and CDR2 YYEEEE come from the germline V gene. This CDR3 has 13 amino acids. Naive CD8 cells, CD45RO-negative and positively selected for CCR7, excluded terminally differentiated effector memory CD45RA+ cells.

This chain connects TRBV5-6 to TRBJ2-7; D unresolved. This sequence was found in a woman between 25 and 40 years old in good health. Sequenced material: naive CD8+ T cells sorted from blood. The CDR3 nucleotides read TGTGCCAGCAGCTTGGGCCTGACCTACGAGCAGTACTTC. Its protein product is CASSLGLTYEQYF.